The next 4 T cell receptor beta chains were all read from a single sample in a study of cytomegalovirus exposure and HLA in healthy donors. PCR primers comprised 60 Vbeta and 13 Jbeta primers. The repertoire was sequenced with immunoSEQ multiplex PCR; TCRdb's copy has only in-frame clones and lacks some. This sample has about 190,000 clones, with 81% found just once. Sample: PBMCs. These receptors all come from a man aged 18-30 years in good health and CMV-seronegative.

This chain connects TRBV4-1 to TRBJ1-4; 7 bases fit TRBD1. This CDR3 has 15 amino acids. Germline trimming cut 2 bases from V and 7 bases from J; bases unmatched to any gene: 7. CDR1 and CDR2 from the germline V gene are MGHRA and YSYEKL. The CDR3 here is CASSQIGGAFEKLFF. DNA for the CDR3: TGCGCCAGCAGCCAAATAGGGGGCGCTTTTGAAAAACTGTTTTTT.

The CDR3 region has the DNA TGTGCCAGCAGCCAGAGGACTAGCGAACCCTACGAGCAGTACTTC. Translated: CASSQRTSEPYEQYF. The V call is TRBV7-2, the J call TRBJ2-7; 9 bases align to TRBD2. The CDR3 runs 15 residues. Trimming took 5 bases from V and 2 from J; bases not matched to a gene: 7. Per the germline V gene, CDR1 is SGHTA and CDR2 is FQGNSA. Full variable domain (outside the CDR3, taken from reference TRBV7-2 and TRBJ2-7): GAGVSQSPSNKVTEKGKDVELRCDPISGHTALYWYRQSLGQGLEFLIYFQGNSAPDKSGLPSDRFSAERTGGSVSTLTIQRTQQEDSAVYLCASSQRTSEPYEQYFGPGTRLTVT.

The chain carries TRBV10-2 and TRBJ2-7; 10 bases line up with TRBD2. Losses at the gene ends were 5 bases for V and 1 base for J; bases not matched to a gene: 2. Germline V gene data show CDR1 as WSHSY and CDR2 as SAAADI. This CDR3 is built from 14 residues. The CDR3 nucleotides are TGCGCCAGCAGTAGGACTAGCGGTTCCTACGAGCAGTACTTC. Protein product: CASSRTSGSYEQYF.

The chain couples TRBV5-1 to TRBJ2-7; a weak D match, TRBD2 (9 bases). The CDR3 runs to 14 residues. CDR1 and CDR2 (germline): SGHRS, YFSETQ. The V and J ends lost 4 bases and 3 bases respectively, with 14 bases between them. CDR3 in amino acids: CASSLAGQVYEQYF. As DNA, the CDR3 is TGCGCCAGCAGCCTAGCGGGACAGGTCTACGAGCAGTACTTC. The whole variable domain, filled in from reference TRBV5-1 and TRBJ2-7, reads KAGVTQTPRYLIKTRGQQVTLSCSPISGHRSVSWYQQTPGQGLQFLFEYFSETQRNKGNFPGRFSGRQFSNSRSEMNVSTLELGDSALYLCASSLAGQVYEQYFGPGTRLTVT.